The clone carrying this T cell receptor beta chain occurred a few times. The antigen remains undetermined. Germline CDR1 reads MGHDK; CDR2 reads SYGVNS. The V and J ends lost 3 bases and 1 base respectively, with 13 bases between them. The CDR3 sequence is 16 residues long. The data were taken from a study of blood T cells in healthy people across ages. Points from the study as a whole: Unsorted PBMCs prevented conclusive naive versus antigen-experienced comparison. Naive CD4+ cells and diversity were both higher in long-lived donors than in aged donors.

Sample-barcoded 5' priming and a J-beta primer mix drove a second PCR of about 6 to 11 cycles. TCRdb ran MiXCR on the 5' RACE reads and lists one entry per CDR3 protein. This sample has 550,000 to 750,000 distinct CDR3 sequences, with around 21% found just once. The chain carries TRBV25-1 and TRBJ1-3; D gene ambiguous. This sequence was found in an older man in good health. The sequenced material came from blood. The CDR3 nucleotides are TGTGCCAGCAGTGATGGAGGAGGAGTGTCTGGAAACACCATATATTTT. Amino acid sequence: CASSDGGGVSGNTIYF.